This T cell receptor (beta chain) was found in a study of T cell repertoires in ileal Crohn's disease. The assay was immunoSEQ multiplex PCR, and TCRdb's table has in-frame clones only and misses some. The table lists around 15,000 clones, more than 55% of them singletons. On this clone itself: The antigen is not known.

The study's findings and limits: Clonality above 26.8% at surgery always came with endoscopic recurrence. Clonal expansions were more frequent in active smokers than non-smokers at surgery.

Specimen: ileal tissue. This receptor was taken from an adult with Crohn's disease.

CDR3 protein: CASSIGADTQYF. CDR3 bases: TGTGCCAGCAGCATCGGAGCAGATACGCAGTATTTT. The chain joins TRBV2 to TRBJ2-3, with D uncertain. V was cut by 6 bases and J by 4 bases, with 8 bases left in between. The CDR3 runs 12 residues. Germline CDR1 and CDR2: SNHLY and FYNNEI.